Shown below are 5 T cell receptor beta chains from a single sample sequenced in a study of OX40 agonist ivuxolimab in advanced cancers. Method: immunoSEQ multiplex PCR; TCRdb's copy keeps in-frame clones and lacks some. The sample comprises some 110,000 clones, just under 95% of which are singletons, and 0.8% to 1% rests with the top ten. The material sequenced was CD4+ or CD8+ T cells sorted from blood, taken in a trial of the OX40 agonist ivuxolimab. These receptors were collected from an adult with an advanced solid tumor such as melanoma, head and neck, liver or kidney cancer.

V usage is TRBV11-1 and J usage is TRBJ2-7; no clear D. Trimming pared 2 bases from V and 2 bases from J, leaving 10 bases between. The CDR3 covers 14 residues. Per the germline V gene, CDR1 is SGHAT and CDR2 is FQDESV (reference sequence). The CDR3 bases are TGTGCCAGCAGCTTACAGCTAAACACCTACGAGCAGTACTTC. Protein product: CASSLQLNTYEQYF.

The chain is built from TRBV4-1 and TRBJ1-2; D might be TRBD1 (5 bases). The CDR3 is 17 amino acids. Looked up from germline, CDR1 is MGHRA and CDR2 is YSYEKL. V was trimmed by 2 bases and J by 8 bases, leaving 24 bases between them. The CDR3: CASSQTPRTRGEGGYTF. The CDR3 coding sequence is TGCGCCAGCAGCCAAACCCCAAGGACGAGAGGGGAGGGAGGCTACACCTTC.

The chain links TRBV5-1 to TRBJ2-3; TRBD2 matches 12 bases. CDR3 length: 18 amino acids. The J segment lost 7 bases and the V segment lost 0 bases, leaving 12 bases of the junction unmatched. Germline V gives CDR1 SGHRS, CDR2 YFSETQ. CDR3 amino acids: CASSLDGLTSGSRNTQYF. The CDR3 DNA is TGCGCCAGCAGCTTGGACGGGCTGACTAGCGGGAGTCGTAATACGCAGTATTTT. Full variable domain (outside the CDR3, taken from reference TRBV5-1 and TRBJ2-3): KAGVTQTPRYLIKTRGQQVTLSCSPISGHRSVSWYQQTPGQGLQFLFEYFSETQRNKGNFPGRFSGRQFSNSRSEMNVSTLELGDSALYLCASSLDGLTSGSRNTQYFGPGTRLTVL.

The genes are TRBV10-1 and TRBJ1-5, with 7 bases identical to TRBD1. Trimming removed 9 bases from V and 4 bases from J; junction bases left unmatched: 3. The V gene's germline CDR1 is WNHNN and CDR2 SYGVQD (reference sequence). The CDR3 consists of 12 residues. CDR3 protein: CARSTGNQPQHF. As DNA, the CDR3 is TGCGCCAGATCGACAGGGAATCAGCCCCAGCATTTT.

This chain links TRBV5-1 with TRBJ2-7, with D perhaps given as TRBD1 or TRBD2 (5 bases each). The CDR3 is 14 residues long. The germline V gene encodes CDR1 SGHRS and CDR2 YFSETQ. With 2 bases removed from V and 3 bases from J, the gap between germline ends came to 12 bases. The CDR3: CASSFRDGNYEQYF. CDR3 DNA sequence: TGCGCCAGCAGCTTCCGGGACGGAAACTACGAGCAGTACTTC.